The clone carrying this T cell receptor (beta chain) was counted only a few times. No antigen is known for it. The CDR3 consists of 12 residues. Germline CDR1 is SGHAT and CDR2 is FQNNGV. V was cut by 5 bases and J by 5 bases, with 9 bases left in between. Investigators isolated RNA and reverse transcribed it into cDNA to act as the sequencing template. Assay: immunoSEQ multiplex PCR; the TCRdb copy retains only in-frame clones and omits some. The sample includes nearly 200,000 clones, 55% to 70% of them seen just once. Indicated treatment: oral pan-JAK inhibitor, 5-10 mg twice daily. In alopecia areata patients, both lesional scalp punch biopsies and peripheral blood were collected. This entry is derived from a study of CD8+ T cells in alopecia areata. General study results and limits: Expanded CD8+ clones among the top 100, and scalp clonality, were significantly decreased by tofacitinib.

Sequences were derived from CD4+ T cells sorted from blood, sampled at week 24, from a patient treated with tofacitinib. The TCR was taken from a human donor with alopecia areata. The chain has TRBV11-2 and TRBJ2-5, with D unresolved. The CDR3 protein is CASSHPRETQYF. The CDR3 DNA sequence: TGTGCCAGCAGCCACCCCCGGGAGACCCAGTACTTC. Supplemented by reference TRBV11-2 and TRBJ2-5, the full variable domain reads EAGVAQSPRYKIIEKRQSVAFWCNPISGHATLYWYQQILGQGPKLLIQFQNNGVVDDSQLPKDRFSAERLKGVDSTLKIQPAKLEDSAVYLCASSHPRETQYFGPGTRLLVL.